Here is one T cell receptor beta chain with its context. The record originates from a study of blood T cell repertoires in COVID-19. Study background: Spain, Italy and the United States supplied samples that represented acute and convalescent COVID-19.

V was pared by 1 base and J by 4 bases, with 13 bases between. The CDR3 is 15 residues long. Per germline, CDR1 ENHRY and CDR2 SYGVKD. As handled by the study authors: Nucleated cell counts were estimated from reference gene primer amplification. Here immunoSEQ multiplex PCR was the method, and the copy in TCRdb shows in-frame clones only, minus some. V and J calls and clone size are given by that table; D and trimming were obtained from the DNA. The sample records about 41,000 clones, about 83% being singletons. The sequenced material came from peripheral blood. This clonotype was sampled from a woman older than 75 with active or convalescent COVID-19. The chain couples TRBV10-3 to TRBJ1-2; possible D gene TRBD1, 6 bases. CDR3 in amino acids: CAISEFPDSIYGYTF. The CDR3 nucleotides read TGTGCCATCAGTGAGTTTCCGGACAGCATCTATGGCTACACCTTC.